The 18 T cell receptor beta chains below were found in one sample sequenced in a study of T cell repertoires in cytomegalovirus infection. TCRdb reprocessed the reads via MiXCR and lists one record per CDR3 protein. The data contain approximately 750,000 distinct CDR3 sequences, roughly a third of them singletons. Sequenced sample: PBMCs. The receptors shown here come from a human donor in good health (CMV status not recorded). Some clones in this sample may be carry-over from other donors' samples.

This rearrangement joins TRBV7-6 to TRBJ2-5; 9 nucleotides align to TRBD2. The germline V gene has CDR1 SGHVS and CDR2 FNYEAQ. Trimming removed 1 base from V and 0 bases from J; junction bases left unmatched: 3. This CDR3 has 16 residues. This CDR3 reads CASSLGVAGDQETQYF. The CDR3 bases are TGTGCCAGCAGCTTAGGGGTAGCGGGGGACCAAGAGACCCAGTACTTC.

J is TRBJ2-5 and V is TRBV6-5, with 8 positions matching TRBD2. CDR1 and CDR2 from the germline V gene are MNHEY and SVGAGI. The CDR3 covers 15 residues. Trimming at V came to 7 bases and at J to 5 bases, leaving 12 bases not matched to a gene. CDR3 residues: CASTPGLVEAETQYF. CDR3 DNA: TGTGCCAGCACCCCGGGACTAGTCGAGGCGGAGACCCAGTACTTC.

This clonotype was detected a few times. This sequence joins TRBV7-2 and TRBJ1-2; 10 bases are a match to TRBD1. V lost 5 bases, J lost 8 bases, and 11 bases stayed unmatched. CDR1 is SGHTA and CDR2 is FQGNSA in the germline V gene. This CDR3 region has 15 residues. For the CDR3, the DNA is TGTGCCAGCAGCCCCCTTACCGGGACAGGGGTCGGCTACACCTTC. Translating it yields CASSPLTGTGVGYTF.

The genes are TRBV12-3 or TRBV12-4 and TRBJ1-2; no definite D call. Trimming cost V 2 bases and J 6 bases, with 16 bases left between them. The CDR3 extends over 15 amino acids. The CDR3 DNA reads TGTGCCAGCAGTTTACCCCGGACGAAAGATCATGGCTACACCTTC. Translated, it gives CASSLPRTKDHGYTF.

This clonotype has more than one count but fewer than ten. The chain links TRBV4-1 to TRBJ2-7; D not certain. Germline V gene sequence: CDR1 MGHRA, CDR2 YSYEKL. V was clipped by 2 bases and J by 3 bases, with 11 bases between them. This CDR3 is 14 amino acids long. This CDR3 is CASSQRAQFYEQYF. The CDR3 DNA reads TGCGCCAGCAGCCAACGAGCCCAGTTCTACGAGCAGTACTTC.

The CDR3 reads CASSLSGPTGELFF. Written as DNA, the CDR3 is TGTGCCAGCAGCTTATCAGGTCCCACCGGGGAGCTGTTTTTT. The chain recombines TRBV7-3 with TRBJ2-2, with D uncertain. The CDR3 runs 14 residues. V lost 2 bases, J lost 4 bases, and 8 bases lay in between. Germline V gives CDR1 SGHTA, CDR2 FQGTGA.

This chain joins TRBV29-1 and TRBJ2-2, with 8 bases lining up with TRBD1. The CDR3 sequence is 14 residues long. Germline CDR1 reads SQVTM; CDR2 reads ANQGSEA. V gave up 6 bases and J gave up 2 bases; unmatched junction bases: 5. The CDR3 is CSVLQGANTGELFF. CDR3 DNA: TGCAGCGTCCTCCAGGGGGCAAACACCGGGGAGCTGTTTTTT.

This clonotype was counted once. The chain uses TRBV28 and TRBJ1-5, with D maybe TRBD1 (5 bases). From germline, CDR1 is MDHEN and CDR2 SYDVKM. The CDR3 spans 15 residues. Trimming took 2 bases from V and 0 from J, leaving 8 bases between them. The CDR3 DNA reads as TGTGCCAGCAGTTTAATAGGACATAGCAATCAGCCCCAGCATTTT. Its protein is CASSLIGHSNQPQHF.

The V and J genes are TRBV19 and TRBJ2-1; a weak D match, TRBD2 (5 bases). CDR1 and CDR2 (germline): LNHDA, SQIVND (reference sequence). The CDR3 has 16 residues. Between the trimmed V and J ends, which lost 6 bases and 9 bases, there was a span of 24 bases. CDR3: CASSPLKGSLSTEQFF. In nucleotides, the CDR3 is TGTGCCAGTAGCCCTTTGAAAGGGAGTCTGTCTACTGAGCAGTTCTTC.

CDR3 in amino acids: CASSSRTGAGAFF. In DNA, the CDR3 is TGTGCCAGCAGTTCACGGACAGGGGCGGGAGCTTTCTTT. The chain has TRBV28 and TRBJ1-1, with 9 bases matching TRBD1. In germline, CDR1 is MDHEN, CDR2 SYDVKM. Germline trimming cut 4 bases from V and 10 bases from J; bases unmatched to any gene: 7. The CDR3 has 13 amino acids.

This clonotype has a handful of counts. This chain connects TRBV5-6 to TRBJ1-3; TRBD1 is a possible D gene (5 bases). V lost 0 bases to trimming and J lost 8 bases, with 15 bases between them. Germline CDR1 reads SGHDT; CDR2 reads YYEEEE. The CDR3 sequence is 15 residues long. CDR3 sequence reads: CASSLAKGLSDTIYF. For the CDR3, the DNA is TGTGCCAGCAGCTTGGCGAAGGGACTTTCGGACACCATATATTTT.

Details on this clonotype: An end of the junction does not agree with germline; a read error may underlie this. This chain's CDR3 is CTSSLLRTSGPSYEQYF. Written as DNA, the CDR3 is TGTACCAGCAGCTTACTCCGGACTAGCGGGCCCTCCTACGAGCAGTACTTC. V usage is TRBV7-8 and J usage is TRBJ2-7; 11 nucleotides line up with TRBD2. This CDR3 contains 17 residues. The germline V gene encodes CDR1 SGHVS and CDR2 FQNEAQ.

On this clonotype: The CDR3 does not end in the conserved phenylalanine or tryptophan, so this is likely a read error. The chain joins TRBV10-3 to TRBJ2-1; D is undetermined. Trimming left V 4 bases short and J 4 bases short, with 8 bases between. The CDR3 is 13 amino acids. Looked up from germline, CDR1 is ENHRY and CDR2 is SYGVKD. This CDR3 is CAISAFEYNEQFL. The CDR3 nucleotides read TGTGCCATCAGTGCGTTTGAATACAATGAGCAGTTCTTA.

The chain couples TRBV11-2 to TRBJ1-2; D unresolved. Trimming took off 2 bases at V and 3 bases at J, with 13 bases between the two ends. This CDR3 has 15 amino acids. The germline CDR1 and CDR2 sequences are SGHAT and FQNNGV. In DNA, the CDR3 is TGTGCCAGCAGCTTATATACAGATCCGCACTATGGCTACACCTTC. This gives the protein CASSLYTDPHYGYTF. Full variable domain (outside the CDR3, taken from reference TRBV11-2 and TRBJ1-2): EAGVAQSPRYKIIEKRQSVAFWCNPISGHATLYWYQQILGQGPKLLIQFQNNGVVDDSQLPKDRFSAERLKGVDSTLKIQPAKLEDSAVYLCASSLYTDPHYGYTFGSGTRLTVV.

This clonotype was seen a single time. The chain employs TRBV4-1 and TRBJ1-4; D ambiguous. Trimming shortened V by 4 bases and J by 7 bases, and 22 bases separated the two germline ends. Per the germline V gene, CDR1 is MGHRA and CDR2 is YSYEKL. The CDR3 has 17 residues. In DNA, the CDR3 is TGCGCCAGCAGCCCCCATTTGGGAGGGAGAGACGGTGAAAAACTGTTTTTT. The encoded protein is CASSPHLGGRDGEKLFF.

The gene calls are TRBV20-1 and TRBJ1-4; D gene ambiguous. Trimming took 6 bases from V and 6 from J, leaving 17 bases between them. This CDR3 has 14 residues. Germline loops: CDR1 DFQATT, CDR2 SNEGSKA (reference sequence). The CDR3 is CSATRVKGYEKLFF. As DNA, the CDR3 is TGCAGTGCAACGCGCGTGAAGGGTTATGAAAAACTGTTTTTT.

This clonotype was counted at least ten times. CDR3 protein: CASSPRGTYSSYEQYF. DNA of the CDR3: TGTGCCAGCAGCCCTAGGGGGACATACAGCTCCTACGAGCAGTACTTC. This chain connects TRBV7-2 to TRBJ2-7; a weak D match, TRBD1 (6 bases). Germline CDR1 and CDR2: SGHTA and FQGNSA. The length of the CDR3 is 16 residues. Trimming pared 5 bases from V and 0 bases from J, leaving 17 bases between.

For this clonotype: A much larger clone is a single base away; this may be a read error. It is unclear where the CDR3 begins or ends on the DNA, so no DNA is shown, and the CDR3 is as TCRdb lists it. V and J are TRBV5-3 and TRBJ2-1; the table assigns TRBD2, which was not confirmed against the DNA. TRBV5-3 falls under the ORF class, with uncertain function. The CDR3 is 19 residues long, counting both termini. The CDR3 region is CASSFGQGAASGRAGEQLF.